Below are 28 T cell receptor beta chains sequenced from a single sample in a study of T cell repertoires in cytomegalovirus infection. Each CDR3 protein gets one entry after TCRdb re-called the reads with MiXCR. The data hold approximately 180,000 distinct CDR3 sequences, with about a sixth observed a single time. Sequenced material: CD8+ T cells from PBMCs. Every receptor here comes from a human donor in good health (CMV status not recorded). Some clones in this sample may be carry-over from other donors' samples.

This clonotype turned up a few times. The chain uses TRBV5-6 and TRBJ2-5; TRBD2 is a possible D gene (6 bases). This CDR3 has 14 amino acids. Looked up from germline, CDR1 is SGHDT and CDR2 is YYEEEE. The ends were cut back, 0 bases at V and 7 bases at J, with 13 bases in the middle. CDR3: CASSLGLEGRTQYF. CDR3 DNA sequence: TGTGCCAGCAGCTTGGGACTAGAGGGTAGGACCCAGTACTTC.

CDR3 sequence: CASSLRGYRGYTF. The CDR3 DNA is TGTGCCAGCAGCTTGAGGGGTTACCGTGGCTACACCTTC. The chain recombines TRBV28 with TRBJ1-2; D might be TRBD1 (5 bases). The CDR3 loop spans 13 amino acids. The ends were cut back, 6 bases at V and 7 bases at J, with 15 bases in the middle. Germline CDR1 and CDR2: MDHEN and SYDVKM.

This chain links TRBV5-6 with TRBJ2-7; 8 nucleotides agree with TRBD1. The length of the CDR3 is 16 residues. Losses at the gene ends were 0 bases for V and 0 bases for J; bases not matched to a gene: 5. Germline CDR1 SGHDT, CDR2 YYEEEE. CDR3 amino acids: CASSLGVRGPSYEQYF. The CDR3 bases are TGTGCCAGCAGCTTGGGTGTCAGGGGGCCCTCCTACGAGCAGTACTTC.

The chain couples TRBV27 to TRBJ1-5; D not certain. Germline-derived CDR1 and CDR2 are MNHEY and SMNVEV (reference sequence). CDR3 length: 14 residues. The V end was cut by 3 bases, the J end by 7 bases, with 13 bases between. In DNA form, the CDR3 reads TGTGCCAGCAGTTTTTCGGCAGACCTACAGCCCCAGCATTTT. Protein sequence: CASSFSADLQPQHF.

CDR3 protein: CATTGGGSYEQYF. The CDR3 coding sequence is TGTGCCACCACAGGGGGAGGATCCTACGAGCAGTACTTC. The chain has TRBV10-3 and TRBJ2-7, with 8 nucleotides matching TRBD1. The CDR3 length is 13 residues. The V gene's germline CDR1 is ENHRY and CDR2 SYGVKD. V dropped 10 bases and J dropped 1; count of bases not matched to a gene: 6.

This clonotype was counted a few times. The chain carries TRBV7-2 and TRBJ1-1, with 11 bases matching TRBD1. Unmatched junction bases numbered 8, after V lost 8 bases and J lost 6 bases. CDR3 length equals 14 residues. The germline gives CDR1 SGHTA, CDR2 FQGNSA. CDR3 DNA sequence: TGTGCCAGCGGCAGGACAGGGGGCGCCGCTGAAGCTTTCTTT. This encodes CASGRTGGAAEAFF.

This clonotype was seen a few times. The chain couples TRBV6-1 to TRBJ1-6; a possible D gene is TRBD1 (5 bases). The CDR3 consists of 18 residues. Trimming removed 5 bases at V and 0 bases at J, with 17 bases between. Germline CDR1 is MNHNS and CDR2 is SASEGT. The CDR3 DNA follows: TGTGCCAGCAGTCTCCCTGGGACGTTCAGCTCCTATAATTCACCCCTCCACTTT. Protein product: CASSLPGTFSSYNSPLHF.

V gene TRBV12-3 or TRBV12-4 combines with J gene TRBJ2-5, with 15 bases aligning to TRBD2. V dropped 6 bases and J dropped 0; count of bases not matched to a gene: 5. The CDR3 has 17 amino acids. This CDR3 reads CASSYGLAGGYQETQYF. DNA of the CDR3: TGTGCCAGCAGCTATGGACTAGCGGGGGGGTACCAAGAGACCCAGTACTTC.

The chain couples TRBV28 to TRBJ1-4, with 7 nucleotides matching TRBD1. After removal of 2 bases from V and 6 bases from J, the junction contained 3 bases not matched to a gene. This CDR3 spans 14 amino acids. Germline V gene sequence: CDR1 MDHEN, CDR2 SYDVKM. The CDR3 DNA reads TGTGCCAGCAGTTTAAGACAGGGTTATGAAAAACTGTTTTTT. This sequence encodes CASSLRQGYEKLFF.

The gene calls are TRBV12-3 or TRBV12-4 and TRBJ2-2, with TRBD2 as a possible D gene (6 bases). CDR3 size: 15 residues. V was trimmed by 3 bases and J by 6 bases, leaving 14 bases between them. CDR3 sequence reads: CASSFFLATPGELFF. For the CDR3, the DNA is TGTGCCAGCAGTTTCTTTCTAGCGACTCCCGGGGAGCTGTTTTTT.

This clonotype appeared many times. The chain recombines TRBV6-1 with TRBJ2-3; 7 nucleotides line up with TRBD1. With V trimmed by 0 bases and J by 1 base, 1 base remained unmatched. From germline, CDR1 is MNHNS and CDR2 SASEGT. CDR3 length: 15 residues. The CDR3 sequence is CASSEAQGGTDTQYF. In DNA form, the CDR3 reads TGTGCCAGCAGTGAAGCTCAGGGGGGCACAGATACGCAGTATTTT.

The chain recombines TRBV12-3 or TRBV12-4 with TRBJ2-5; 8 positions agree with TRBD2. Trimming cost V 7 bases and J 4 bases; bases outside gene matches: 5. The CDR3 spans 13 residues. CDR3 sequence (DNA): TGTGCCAGCATCCCGGGACTAGGAGAGACCCAGTACTTC. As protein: CASIPGLGETQYF.

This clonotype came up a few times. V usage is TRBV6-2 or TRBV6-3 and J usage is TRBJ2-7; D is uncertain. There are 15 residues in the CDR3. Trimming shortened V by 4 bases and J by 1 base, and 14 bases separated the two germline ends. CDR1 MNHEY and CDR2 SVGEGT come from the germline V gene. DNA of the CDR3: TGTGCCAGCAGTTCATCGCTAGGAAGGTCCTACGAGCAGTACTTC. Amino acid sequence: CASSSSLGRSYEQYF.

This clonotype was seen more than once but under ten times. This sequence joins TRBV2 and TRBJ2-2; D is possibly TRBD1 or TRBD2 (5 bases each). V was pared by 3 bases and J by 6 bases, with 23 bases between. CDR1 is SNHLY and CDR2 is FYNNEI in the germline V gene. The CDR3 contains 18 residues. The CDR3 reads CASSDPRLALGGAGELFF. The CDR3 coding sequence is TGTGCCAGCAGTGATCCCCGACTTGCTCTTGGGGGTGCCGGGGAGCTGTTTTTT.

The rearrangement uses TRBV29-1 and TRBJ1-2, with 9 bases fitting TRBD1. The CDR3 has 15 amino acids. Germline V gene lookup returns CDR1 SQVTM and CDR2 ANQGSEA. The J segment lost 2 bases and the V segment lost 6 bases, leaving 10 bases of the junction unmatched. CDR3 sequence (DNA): TGCAGCGTCAAAGCCGGGACAGGGAAAAACTATGGCTACACCTTC. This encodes CSVKAGTGKNYGYTF.

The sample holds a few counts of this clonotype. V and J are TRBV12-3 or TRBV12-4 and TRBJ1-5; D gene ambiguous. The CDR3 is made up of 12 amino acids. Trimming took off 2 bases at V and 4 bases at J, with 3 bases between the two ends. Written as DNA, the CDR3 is TGTGCCAGCAGTTTACAAAATCAGCCCCAGCATTTT. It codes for CASSLQNQPQHF.

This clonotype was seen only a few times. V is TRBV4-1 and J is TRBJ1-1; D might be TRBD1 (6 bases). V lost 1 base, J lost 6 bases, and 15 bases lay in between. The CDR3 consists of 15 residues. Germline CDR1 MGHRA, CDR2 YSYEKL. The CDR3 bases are TGCGCCAGCAGCCAAGTTCACAGGGTGGACGCTGAAGCTTTCTTT. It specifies CASSQVHRVDAEAFF.

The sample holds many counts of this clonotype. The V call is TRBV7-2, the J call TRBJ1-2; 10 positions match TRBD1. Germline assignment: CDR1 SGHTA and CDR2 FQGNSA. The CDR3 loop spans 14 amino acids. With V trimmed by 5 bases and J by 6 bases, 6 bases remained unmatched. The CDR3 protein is CASSTRDRGNGYTF. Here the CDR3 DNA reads TGTGCCAGCAGCACCCGGGACAGGGGAAATGGCTACACCTTC.

This CDR3 reads CASRGNSPEAFF. CDR3 DNA: TGTGCCAGCAGGGGTAATTCCCCTGAAGCTTTCTTT. The J gene is TRBJ1-1, the V gene TRBV27; no clear D gene. With 6 bases removed from V and 6 bases from J, the gap between germline ends came to 11 bases. This CDR3 comprises 12 residues. Germline CDR1 reads MNHEY; CDR2 reads SMNVEV (reference sequence).

CDR3 loop: CASSLGTSDAQYF. DNA for the CDR3: TGTGCCAGCAGCCTCGGGACTAGCGACGCGCAGTATTTT. J is TRBJ2-3 and V is TRBV11-2; TRBD2 matches at 10 bases. J was trimmed by 10 bases and V by 5 bases; bases with no gene match: 6. Germline V gene sequence: CDR1 SGHAT, CDR2 FQNNGV. CDR3 length: 13 residues.

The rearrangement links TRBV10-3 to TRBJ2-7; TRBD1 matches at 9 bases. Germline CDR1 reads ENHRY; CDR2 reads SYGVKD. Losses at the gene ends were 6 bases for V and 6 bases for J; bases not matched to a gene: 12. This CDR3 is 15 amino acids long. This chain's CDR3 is CAISEPGQGDSEQYF. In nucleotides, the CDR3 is TGTGCCATCAGCGAACCGGGACAGGGCGACTCCGAGCAGTACTTC.

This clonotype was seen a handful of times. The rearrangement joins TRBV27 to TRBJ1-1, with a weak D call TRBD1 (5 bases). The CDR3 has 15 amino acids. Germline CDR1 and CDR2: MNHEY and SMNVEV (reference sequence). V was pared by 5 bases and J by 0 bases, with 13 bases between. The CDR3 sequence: CASSPGHIMNTEAFF. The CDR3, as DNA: TGTGCCAGCAGTCCCGGACACATCATGAACACTGAAGCTTTCTTT.

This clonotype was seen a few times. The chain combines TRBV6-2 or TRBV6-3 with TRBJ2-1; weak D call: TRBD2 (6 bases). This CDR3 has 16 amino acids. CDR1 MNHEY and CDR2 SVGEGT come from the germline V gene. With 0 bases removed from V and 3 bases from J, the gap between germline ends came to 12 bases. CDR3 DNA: TGTGCCAGCAGTTACTCGACTCCTAGCGACTACAATGAGCAGTTCTTC. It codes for CASSYSTPSDYNEQFF.

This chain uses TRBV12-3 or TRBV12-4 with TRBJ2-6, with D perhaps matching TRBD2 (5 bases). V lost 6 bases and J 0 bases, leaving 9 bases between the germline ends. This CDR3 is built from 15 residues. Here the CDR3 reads CASRGASSGANVLTF. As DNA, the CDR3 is TGTGCCAGCAGGGGAGCAAGCTCTGGGGCCAACGTCCTGACTTTC.

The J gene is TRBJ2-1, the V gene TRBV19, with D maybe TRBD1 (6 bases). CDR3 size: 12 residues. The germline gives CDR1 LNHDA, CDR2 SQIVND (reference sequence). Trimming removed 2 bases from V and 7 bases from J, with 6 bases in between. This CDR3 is CASSIQGNEQFF. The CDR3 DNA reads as TGTGCCAGTAGTATACAGGGGAATGAGCAGTTCTTC.

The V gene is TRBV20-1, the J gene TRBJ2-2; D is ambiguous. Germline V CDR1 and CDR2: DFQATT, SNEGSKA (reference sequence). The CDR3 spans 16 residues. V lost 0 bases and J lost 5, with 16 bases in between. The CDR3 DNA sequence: TGCAGTGCTAGAGATTGGGGTGATATCGGGACCGGGGAGCTGTTTTTT. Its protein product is CSARDWGDIGTGELFF.

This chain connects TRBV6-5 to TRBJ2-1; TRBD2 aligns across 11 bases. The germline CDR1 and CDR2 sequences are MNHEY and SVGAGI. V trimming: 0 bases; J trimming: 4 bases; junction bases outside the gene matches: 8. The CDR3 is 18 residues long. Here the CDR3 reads CASSYSGNSGGEYNEQFF. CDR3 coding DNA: TGTGCCAGCAGTTACTCTGGTAATAGCGGGGGGGAATACAATGAGCAGTTCTTC.

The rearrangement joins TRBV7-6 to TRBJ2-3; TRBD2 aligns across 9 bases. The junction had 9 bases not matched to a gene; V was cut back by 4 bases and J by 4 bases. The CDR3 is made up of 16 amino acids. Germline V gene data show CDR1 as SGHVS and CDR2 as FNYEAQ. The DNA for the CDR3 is TGTGCCAGCAGCTACCCAGCGGGGGGAAGGGCAGATACGCAGTATTTT. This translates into CASSYPAGGRADTQYF.